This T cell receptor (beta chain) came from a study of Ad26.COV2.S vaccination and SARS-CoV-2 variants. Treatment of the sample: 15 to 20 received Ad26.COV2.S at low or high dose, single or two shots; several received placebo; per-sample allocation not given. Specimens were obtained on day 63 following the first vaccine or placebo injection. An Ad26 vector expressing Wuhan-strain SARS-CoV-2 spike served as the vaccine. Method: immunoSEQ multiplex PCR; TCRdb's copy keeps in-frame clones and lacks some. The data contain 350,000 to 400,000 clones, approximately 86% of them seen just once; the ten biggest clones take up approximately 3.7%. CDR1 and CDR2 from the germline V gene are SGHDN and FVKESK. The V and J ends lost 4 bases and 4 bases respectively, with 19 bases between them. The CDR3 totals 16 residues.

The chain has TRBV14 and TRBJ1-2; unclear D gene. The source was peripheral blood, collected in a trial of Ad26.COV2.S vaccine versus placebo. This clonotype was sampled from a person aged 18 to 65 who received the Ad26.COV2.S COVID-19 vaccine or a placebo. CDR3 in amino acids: CASSRTDSPGGYGYTF. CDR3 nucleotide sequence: TGTGCCAGCAGCCGAACGGACTCCCCAGGTGGCTATGGCTACACCTTC.